This TCR beta chain derives from a study of T-cell memory formation after mild COVID-19. From germline, CDR1 is DFQATT and CDR2 SNEGSKA (reference sequence). The junction had 15 bases not matched to a gene; V was cut back by 5 bases and J by 4 bases. The CDR3 has 16 residues. One entry per CDR3 protein, called by TCRdb with MiXCR from the 5' RACE reads. Of roughly 89,000 distinct CDR3 sequences listed, about 13% are singletons. The specimen was PBMCs or a T cell subset sorted from them (not recorded which). The chain is built from TRBV20-1 and TRBJ2-3; the match to TRBD1 covers 7 bases. This clonotype was sampled from an adult woman who had mild COVID-19 (a few samples of this study predate the infection). Cell type and time point are not known. The CDR3 reads CSASMGQSYPPDTQYF. Written as DNA, the CDR3 is TGCAGTGCTTCAATGGGACAGTCGTATCCCCCAGATACGCAGTATTTT.